A selection of T cell receptor beta chains follows, all from one sample in a study of cytomegalovirus exposure and HLA in healthy donors. Clones were read by immunoSEQ multiplex PCR, and TCRdb kept only the in-frame ones, dropping some. In the table there are about 160,000 clones, 65% to 70% of which are singletons. The source material was PBMCs. Source of these receptors: a woman aged 18-29 years in good health and CMV-seropositive. The CDR3 runs from the conserved cysteine through the conserved F or W. A D gene is named only where the DNA matches it firmly. The listing skips clone size in some rows; elsewhere it reads once, few, many or a size class.

CDR3: CASSLRGTGELFF; DNA: TGTGCCAGCAGTTTACGAGGTACCGGGGAGCTGTTTTTT; V: TRBV27; J: TRBJ2-2; D: -; size: -
CDR3: CASSHTGHEQYF; DNA: TGTGCCAGCAGCCATACAGGACACGAGCAGTACTTC; V: TRBV5-4; J: TRBJ2-7; D: -; size: -
CDR3: CASSFLDRGAGNTIYF; DNA: TGTGCCAGCAGTTTCTTGGACAGGGGAGCTGGAAACACCATATATTTT; V: TRBV6-5; J: TRBJ1-3; D: TRBD1; size: -
CDR3: CASSQAAGRGYEQYF; DNA: TGCGCCAGCAGCCAAGCGGCGGGCAGGGGATACGAGCAGTACTTC; V: TRBV4-1; J: TRBJ2-7; D: -; size: -
CDR3: CASSRRDSSYEQYF; DNA: TGTGCCAGCAGCCGGCGGGACTCCTCCTACGAGCAGTACTTC; V: TRBV7-2; J: TRBJ2-7; D: -; size: once
CDR3: CASSPEGYIPYEQYF; DNA: TGTGCCAGCAGCCCGGAGGGTTATATCCCCTACGAGCAGTACTTC; V: TRBV28; J: TRBJ2-7; D: -; size: few
CDR3: CASSDVVRYTF; DNA: TGTGCCAGCAGTGATGTGGTGCGGTACACCTTC; V: TRBV6-1; J: TRBJ1-2; D: -; size: -
CDR3: CAWTGLAGGRYEQYF; DNA: TGTGCCTGGACCGGACTAGCGGGGGGCAGGTACGAGCAGTACTTC; V: TRBV30; J: TRBJ2-7; D: TRBD2; size: -
CDR3: CASSVGPVAGKETQYF; DNA: TGTGCCAGCAGCGTAGGGCCCGTAGCAGGGAAAGAGACCCAGTACTTC; V: TRBV9; J: TRBJ2-5; D: -; size: few
CDR3: CASSRTSGMAGELFF; DNA: TGTGCCAGCAGTCGGACTAGCGGGATGGCCGGGGAGCTGTTTTTT; V: TRBV6-5; J: TRBJ2-2; D: TRBD2; size: -